The clone carrying this T cell receptor (beta chain) came up many times. These data are taken from a study of regulatory T cells in long-lasting Graves disease. CDR3-region Arm-PCR and iRepertoire HTBI primers produced the TCR beta libraries. TCRdb re-called the multiplex PCR reads with MiXCR, one entry per CDR3 protein. The repertoire includes approximately 210,000 distinct CDR3 sequences, around 20% of them detected once, and more than 20% sits in the top ten. The sample's time point: newly diagnosed GD, antithyroid drugs for less than 3 months. Preparation of the TCR library used RNA extracted from PBMCs. This CDR3 region has 14 residues. Trimming shortened V by 0 bases and J by 8 bases, and 10 bases separated the two germline ends. CDR1 LNHNV and CDR2 YYDKDF come from the germline V gene (reference sequence).

The origin of this receptor is a female donor with Graves disease. The sequences come from peripheral blood mononuclear cells (PBMCs), collected at new diagnosis, from a patient treated with antithyroid drugs. V and J are TRBV15 and TRBJ1-4; D is possibly TRBD1 (5 bases). CDR3 in DNA: TGTGCCACCAGCAGAGACAGGGTGGAGGAAAAACTGTTTTTT. Protein: CATSRDRVEEKLFF.